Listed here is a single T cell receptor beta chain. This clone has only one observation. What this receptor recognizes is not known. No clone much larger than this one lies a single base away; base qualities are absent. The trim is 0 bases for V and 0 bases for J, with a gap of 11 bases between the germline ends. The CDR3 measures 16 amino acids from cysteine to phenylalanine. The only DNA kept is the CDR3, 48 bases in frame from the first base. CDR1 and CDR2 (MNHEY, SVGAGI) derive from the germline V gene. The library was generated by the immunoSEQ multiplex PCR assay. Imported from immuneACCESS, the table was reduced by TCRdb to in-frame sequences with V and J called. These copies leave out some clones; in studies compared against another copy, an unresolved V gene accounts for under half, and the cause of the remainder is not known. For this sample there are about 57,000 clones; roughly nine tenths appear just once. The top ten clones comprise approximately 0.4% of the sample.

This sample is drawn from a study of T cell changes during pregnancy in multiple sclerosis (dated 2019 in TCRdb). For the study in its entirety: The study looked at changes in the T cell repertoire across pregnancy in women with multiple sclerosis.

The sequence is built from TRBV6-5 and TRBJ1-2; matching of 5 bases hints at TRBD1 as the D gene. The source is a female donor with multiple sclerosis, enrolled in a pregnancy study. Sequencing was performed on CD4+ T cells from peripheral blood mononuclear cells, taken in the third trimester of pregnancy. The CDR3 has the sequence CASSYSSAGTNYGYTF. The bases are TGTGCCAGCAGTTACTCGTCGGCAGGGACTAACTATGGCTACACCTTC.